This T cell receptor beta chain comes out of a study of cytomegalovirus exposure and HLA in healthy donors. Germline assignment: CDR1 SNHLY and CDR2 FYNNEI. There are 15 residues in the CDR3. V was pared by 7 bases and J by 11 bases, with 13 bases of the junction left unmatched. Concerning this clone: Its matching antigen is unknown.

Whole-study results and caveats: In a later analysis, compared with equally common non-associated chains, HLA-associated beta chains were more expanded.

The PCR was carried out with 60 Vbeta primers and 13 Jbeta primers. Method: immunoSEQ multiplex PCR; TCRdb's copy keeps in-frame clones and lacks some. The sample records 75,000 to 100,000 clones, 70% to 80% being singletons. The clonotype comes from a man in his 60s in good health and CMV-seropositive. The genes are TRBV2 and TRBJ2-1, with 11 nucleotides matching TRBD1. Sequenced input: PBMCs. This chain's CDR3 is CASNPGQGDFWKQFF. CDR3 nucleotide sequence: TGTGCCAGCAACCCGGGACAGGGGGATTTTTGGAAGCAGTTCTTC. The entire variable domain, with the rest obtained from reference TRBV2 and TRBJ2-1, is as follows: EPEVTQTPSHQVTQMGQEVILRCVPISNHLYFYWYRQILGQKVEFLVSFYNNEISEKSEIFDDQFSVERPDGSNFTLKIRSTKLEDSAMYFCASNPGQGDFWKQFFGPGTRLTVL.